This entry concerns a single T cell receptor (beta chain). A few counts support this clonotype. Its antigen has not been determined. The input lacks base qualities; no much larger clone sits a single base away. This sample is part of a study of identical twins (dated by TCRdb to 2016 to 2017). Some background on the complete study: TCR alpha and beta repertoires from monozygotic twins, unrelated adults of various ages and cord blood were deep-sequenced to test whether fetal clonotypes persist. To rule out contamination, replicate twin experiments were performed at different times with different library preparation protocols.

Study-level results and caveats: Because the same donors could not be followed over many years, the conclusions depended on cross-sectional statistical analysis. Fewer insertions were carried by abundant cord blood beta clonotypes, a similar but weaker trend appeared in young adult naive repertoires, and no such trend appeared in memory repertoires. Compared with coincidental sharing between unrelated individuals, out-of-frame TCR alpha sequences shared between twins showed an excess of sequences with low generation probability. The excess sharing between twins in beta out-of-frame sequences was weaker because fewer shared sequences reduced the signal-to-noise ratio. In monozygotic twins, out-of-frame TCR alpha sharing was systematically underestimated by recombination models, although the models agreed with sharing between unrelated individuals. Zero-insertion analyses could be partly confounded by invariant T cells such as MAIT and iNKT, although diverse VJ usage argued against such confounding for most clonotypes.

In the germline V gene, CDR1 corresponds to KGHSH and CDR2 to LQKENI. Including cysteine and phenylalanine, the CDR3 has 14 amino acids. The CDR3 DNA has 42 bases and is translated from base 1. V and J are trimmed by 6 bases and 3 bases, and the gene matches miss 4 bases of the junction. The library was made by 5' RACE. Sequencing relied on an Illumina HiSeq 2000. Template switching introduced a universal primer binding site; the final cDNA contained a unique molecular identifier, enabling accurate counting of TCR cDNA molecules. First-strand cDNA for TCR alpha and beta chains was synthesized from specific primers in the conserved constant-segment region. Each cDNA library was double barcoded, with a SMART-Mk sample barcode plus Illumina barcodes, to control for contamination. TruSeq adapter sequences along with Illumina sample barcodes were introduced in two successive PCR steps. The TCR alpha and beta cDNA libraries were sequenced on the Illumina HiSeq platform using custom primers. In the source study's methods: Raw reads were processed with MiGEC to extract unique molecular identifiers, and MiXCR was used to determine CDR3 positions. Recombination models were inferred per individual with the repgenHMM and IGoR tools using an EM algorithm. Shared clonotype analysis was performed with the tcR package in R, normalizing sharing by the product of cloneset sizes. To study raw recombination free of thymic and clonal selection effects, out-of-frame nonproductive sequences were analyzed. The public reads were reprocessed in TCRdb via fastp at Q25 and MiXCR, keeping in-frame beta chains. Rows with one shared CDR3 protein collapse into an entry with the most common genes and DNA. None of the V and J calls come from the authors' own analysis; TCRdb made them. The sample table contains hundreds of thousands of distinct CDR3 sequences; only one count was recorded for 21% of them. Together, the top ten hold roughly 4% of the sample.

Every donor in the study was a healthy Caucasian. The twin cohort consisted of three pairs of female monozygotic twins, all aged roughly 18 to 29 years. RNA for TCR libraries was isolated from peripheral blood mononuclear cells. The data also belong to a second study, concerning T cells expressing NK-cell markers. As that second paper reports: About 8 donors provided sorted CD3+CD56+NKG2C+, CD3+CD56+NKG2C- and CD3+CD56-NKG2C+ T-cell subsets, whose TCR beta-chain repertoires were profiled. Among the eight sequenced donors, only one was HCMV-seronegative, while the other seven were HCMV-seropositive. In several experiments an anti-gammadeltaTCR antibody was added to restrict sorting to alphabetaTCR-expressing T cells. In over five donors, the dominant CD3+CD56+NKG2C+ clonotypes were among the top 10 CD8+ clonotypes and accounted for about 1.0-7.5% of CD8+ T cells. Those dominant clonotypes were again the most abundant among CD3+CD56-NKG2C+ cells in a handful of donors, at about 28.3-60.1%. Whether the expanded NKG2C-expressing T cell clones were specific for HCMV antigens was left unclear. The eight sequenced donors were randomly selected healthy volunteers, three men and five women. A commercial ELISA kit detecting HCMV-specific IgG in serum was used to determine HCMV serostatus. For a handful of donors, bulk peripheral blood T-cell repertoires were also sequenced from unsorted PBMC. MIGEC was used to demultiplex reads and group the reads by UMI, and MiTCR was used to assemble and quantify clonotypes. Only TCR cDNA sequences supported by at least two reads were kept to exclude erroneous sequences. The tcR package was used for downstream repertoire analysis, and clonotypes were matched across fractions by CDR3 nucleotide sequence plus V segment. VDJmatch was used to annotate antigen specificity against VDJdb, with one amino acid substitution in CDR3 permitted.

The sequenced material came from PBMCs. The chain employs TRBV18 and TRBJ2-2; TRBD2 fits 7 bases in the junction. This receptor was identified in a woman aged 18-30 years in good health. The CDR3 amino acid sequence is: CASSLAEDTGELFF. DNA sequence: TGTGCCAGCTCTCTAGCGGAGGACACCGGGGAGCTGTTTTTT.